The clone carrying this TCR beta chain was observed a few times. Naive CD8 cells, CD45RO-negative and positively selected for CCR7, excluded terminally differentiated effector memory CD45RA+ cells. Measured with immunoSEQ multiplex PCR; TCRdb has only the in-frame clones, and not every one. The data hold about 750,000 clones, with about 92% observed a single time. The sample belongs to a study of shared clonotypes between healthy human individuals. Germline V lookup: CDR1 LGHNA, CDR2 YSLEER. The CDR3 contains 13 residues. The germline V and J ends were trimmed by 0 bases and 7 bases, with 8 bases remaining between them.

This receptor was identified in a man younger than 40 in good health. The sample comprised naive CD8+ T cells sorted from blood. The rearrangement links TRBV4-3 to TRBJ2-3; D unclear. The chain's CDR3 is CASSQDLGNTQYF. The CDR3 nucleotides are TGCGCCAGCAGCCAAGATTTGGGCAATACGCAGTATTTT.